A single TCR beta chain is shown here with its context. The junction departs from germline at one end; a sequencing error may be responsible. The sample is drawn from a study of breast tumors, draining lymph nodes, adjacent tissues. Breast cancer patients provided tissue from their axillary draining lymph nodes. TCRdb used MiXCR to reprocess the multiplex PCR reads, holding one entry per CDR3 protein. The sample consists of 180,000 or so distinct CDR3 sequences, 33% of them appearing once. Sequencing used axillary lymph node tissue. The receptor comes from a female donor with breast cancer. Some clones in this sample may be carry-over from other donors' samples.

The CDR3 nucleotides are TGTGCCAGCGGCTTGGTAGGGACAGGGGCGAGCGAGGAGCTGTTTTTT. This encodes CASGLVGTGASEELFF. This rearrangement joins TRBV5-6 to TRBJ2-2; 10 nucleotides line up with TRBD1. This CDR3 comprises 16 residues. From germline, CDR1 is SGHDT and CDR2 YYEEEE.